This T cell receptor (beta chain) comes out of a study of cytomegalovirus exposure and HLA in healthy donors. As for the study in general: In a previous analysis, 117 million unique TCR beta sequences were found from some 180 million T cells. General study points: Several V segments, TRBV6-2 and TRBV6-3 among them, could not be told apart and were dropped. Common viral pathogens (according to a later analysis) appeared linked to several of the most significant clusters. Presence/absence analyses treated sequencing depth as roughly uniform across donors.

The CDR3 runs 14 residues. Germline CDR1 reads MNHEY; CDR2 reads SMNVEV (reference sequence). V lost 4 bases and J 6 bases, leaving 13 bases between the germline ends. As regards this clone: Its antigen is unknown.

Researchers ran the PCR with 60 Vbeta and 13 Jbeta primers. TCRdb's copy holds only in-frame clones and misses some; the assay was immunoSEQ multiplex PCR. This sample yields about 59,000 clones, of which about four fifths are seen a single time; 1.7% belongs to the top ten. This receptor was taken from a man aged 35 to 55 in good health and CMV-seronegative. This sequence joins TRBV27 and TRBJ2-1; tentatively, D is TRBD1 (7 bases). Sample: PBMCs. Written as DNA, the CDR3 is TGTGCCAGCAGTTCAGGGGGGCAAGGCAATGAGCAGTTCTTC. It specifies CASSSGGQGNEQFF.